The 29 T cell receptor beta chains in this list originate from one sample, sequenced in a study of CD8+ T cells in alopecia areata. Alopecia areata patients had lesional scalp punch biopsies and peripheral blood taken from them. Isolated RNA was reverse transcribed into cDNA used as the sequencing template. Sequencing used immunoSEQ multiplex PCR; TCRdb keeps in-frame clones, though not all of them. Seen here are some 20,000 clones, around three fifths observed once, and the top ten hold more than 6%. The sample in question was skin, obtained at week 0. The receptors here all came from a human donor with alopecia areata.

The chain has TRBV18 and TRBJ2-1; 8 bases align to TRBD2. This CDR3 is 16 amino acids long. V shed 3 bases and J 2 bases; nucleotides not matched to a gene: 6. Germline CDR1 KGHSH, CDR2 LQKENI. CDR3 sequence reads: CASSPNSGVAYNEQFF. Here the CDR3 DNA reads TGTGCCAGCTCACCCAATAGCGGGGTAGCCTACAATGAGCAGTTCTTC.

The CDR3 sequence: CASSLTRQGPNYGYTF. The CDR3 DNA is TGTGCCAGCAGCTTGACTCGACAGGGTCCCAACTATGGCTACACCTTC. J is TRBJ1-2 and V is TRBV5-6; 7 bases line up with TRBD1. The J segment lost 2 bases and the V segment lost 1 base, leaving 8 bases of the junction unmatched. Germline V lookup: CDR1 SGHDT, CDR2 YYEEEE. CDR3 size: 16 residues.

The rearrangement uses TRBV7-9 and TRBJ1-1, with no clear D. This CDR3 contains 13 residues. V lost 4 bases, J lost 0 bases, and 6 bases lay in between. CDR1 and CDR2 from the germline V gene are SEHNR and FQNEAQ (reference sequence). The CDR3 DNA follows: TGTGCCAGCAGCTCACAGCTGAACACTGAAGCTTTCTTT. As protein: CASSSQLNTEAFF.

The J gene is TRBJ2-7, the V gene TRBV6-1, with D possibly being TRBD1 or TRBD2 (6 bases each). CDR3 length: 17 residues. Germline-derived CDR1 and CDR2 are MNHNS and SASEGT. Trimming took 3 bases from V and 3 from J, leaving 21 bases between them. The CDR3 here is CASSDPEGGRWDYEQYF. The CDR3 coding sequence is TGTGCCAGCAGTGATCCCGAGGGGGGCCGGTGGGACTACGAGCAGTACTTC.

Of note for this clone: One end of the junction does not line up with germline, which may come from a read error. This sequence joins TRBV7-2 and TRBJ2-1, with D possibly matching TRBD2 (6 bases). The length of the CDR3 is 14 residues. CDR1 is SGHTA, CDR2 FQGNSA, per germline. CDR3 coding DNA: TGTGTCAGCAGCCGAAGCGGGCGATACAATGAGCAGTTCTTC. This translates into CVSSRSGRYNEQFF.

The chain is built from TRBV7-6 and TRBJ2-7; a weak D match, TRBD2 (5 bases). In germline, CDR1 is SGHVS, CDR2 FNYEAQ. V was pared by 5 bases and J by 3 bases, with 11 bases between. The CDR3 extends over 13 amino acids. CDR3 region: CASSPGNHYEQYF. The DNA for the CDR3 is TGTGCCAGCAGCCCCGGGAATCACTACGAGCAGTACTTC.

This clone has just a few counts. As DNA, the CDR3 is TGTGCCAGTAGTATCCCTAGGGCCGGGGAGCTGTTTTTT. It specifies CASSIPRAGELFF. This chain uses TRBV19 with TRBJ2-2, with unresolved D. V was trimmed by 3 bases and J by 6 bases, leaving 8 bases between them. The CDR3 is 13 residues long. The V gene's germline CDR1 is LNHDA and CDR2 SQIVND (reference sequence).

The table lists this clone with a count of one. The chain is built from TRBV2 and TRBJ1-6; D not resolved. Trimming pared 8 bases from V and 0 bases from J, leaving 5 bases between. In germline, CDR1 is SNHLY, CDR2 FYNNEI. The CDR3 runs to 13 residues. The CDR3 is CASHSSYNSPLHF. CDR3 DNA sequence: TGTGCCAGCCATAGCTCCTATAATTCACCCCTCCACTTT.

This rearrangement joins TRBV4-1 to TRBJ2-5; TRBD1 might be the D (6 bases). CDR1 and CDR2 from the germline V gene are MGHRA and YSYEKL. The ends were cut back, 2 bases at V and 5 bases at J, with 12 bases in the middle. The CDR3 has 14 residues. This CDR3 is CASSQRGQGETQYF. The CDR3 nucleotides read TGCGCCAGCAGCCAAAGAGGGCAGGGGGAGACCCAGTACTTC.

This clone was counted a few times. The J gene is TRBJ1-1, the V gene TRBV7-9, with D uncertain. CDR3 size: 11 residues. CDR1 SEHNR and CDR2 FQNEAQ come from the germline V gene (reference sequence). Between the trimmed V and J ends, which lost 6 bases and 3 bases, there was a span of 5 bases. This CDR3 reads CASSRDTEAFF. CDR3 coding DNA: TGTGCCAGCAGTAGGGACACTGAAGCTTTCTTT.

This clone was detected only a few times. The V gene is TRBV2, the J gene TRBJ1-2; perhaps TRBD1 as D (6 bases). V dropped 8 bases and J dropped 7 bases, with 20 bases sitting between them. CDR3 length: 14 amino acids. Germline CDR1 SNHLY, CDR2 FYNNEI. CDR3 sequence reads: CASGRQAIGGGYTF. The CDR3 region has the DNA TGTGCCAGCGGAAGACAGGCGATAGGAGGTGGCTACACCTTC.

CDR3 nucleotides: TGTGCCAGCAGTGCCGTATCCGCGGGGGAGACCCAGTACTTC. It translates to CASSAVSAGETQYF. The gene calls are TRBV2 and TRBJ2-5; the D gene is possibly TRBD2 (6 bases). V lost 4 bases and J lost 5, with 14 bases in between. The CDR3 has 14 amino acids. Germline values: CDR1 SNHLY, CDR2 FYNNEI.

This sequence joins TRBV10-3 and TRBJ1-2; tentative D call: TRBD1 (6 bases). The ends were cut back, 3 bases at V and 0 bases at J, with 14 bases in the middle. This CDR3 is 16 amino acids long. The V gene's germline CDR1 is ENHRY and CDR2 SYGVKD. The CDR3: CAISEPRGPPNYGYTF. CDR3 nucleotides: TGTGCCATCAGTGAACCCAGGGGCCCACCTAACTATGGCTACACCTTC.

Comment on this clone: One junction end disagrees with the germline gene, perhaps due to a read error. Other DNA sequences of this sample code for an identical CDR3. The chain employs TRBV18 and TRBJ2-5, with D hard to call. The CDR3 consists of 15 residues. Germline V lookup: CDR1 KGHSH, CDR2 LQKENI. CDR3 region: CASSEYQASQETQYF. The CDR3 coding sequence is TGCGCCAGCTCCGAGTACCAGGCCAGCCAAGAGACCCAGTACTTC.

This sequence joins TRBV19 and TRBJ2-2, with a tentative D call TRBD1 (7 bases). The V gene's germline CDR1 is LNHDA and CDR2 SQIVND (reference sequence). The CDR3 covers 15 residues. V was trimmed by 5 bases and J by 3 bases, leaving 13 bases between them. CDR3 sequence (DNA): TGTGCCAGTAGTCGACAGGGAGGTTACACCGGGGAGCTGTTTTTT. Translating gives CASSRQGGYTGELFF.

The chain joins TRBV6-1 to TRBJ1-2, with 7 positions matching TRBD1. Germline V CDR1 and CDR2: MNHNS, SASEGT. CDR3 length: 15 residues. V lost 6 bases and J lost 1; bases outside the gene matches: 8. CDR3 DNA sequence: TGTGCCAGCAGCCGGGACAGAAGCCTTAACTATGGCTACACCTTC. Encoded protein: CASSRDRSLNYGYTF.

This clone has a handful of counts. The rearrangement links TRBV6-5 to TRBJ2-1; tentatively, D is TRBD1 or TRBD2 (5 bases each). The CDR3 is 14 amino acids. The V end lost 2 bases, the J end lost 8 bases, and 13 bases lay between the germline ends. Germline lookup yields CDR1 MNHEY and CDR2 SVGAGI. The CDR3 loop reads CASSYNEGTYEQFF. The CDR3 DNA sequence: TGTGCCAGCAGTTACAATGAGGGGACGTATGAGCAGTTCTTC.

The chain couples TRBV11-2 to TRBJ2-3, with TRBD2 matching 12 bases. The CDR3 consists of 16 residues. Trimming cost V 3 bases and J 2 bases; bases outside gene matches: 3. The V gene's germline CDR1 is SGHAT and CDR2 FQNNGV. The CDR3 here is CASSLLAGGFTDTQYF. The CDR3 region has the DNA TGTGCCAGCAGCTTGCTAGCGGGGGGGTTCACAGATACGCAGTATTTT.

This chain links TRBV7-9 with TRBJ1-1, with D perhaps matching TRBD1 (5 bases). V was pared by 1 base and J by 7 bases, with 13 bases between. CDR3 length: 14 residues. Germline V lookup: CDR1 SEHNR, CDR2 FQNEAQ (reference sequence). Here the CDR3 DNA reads TGTGCCAGCAGCTTAGAGGGAGGGACGGGTGAAGCTTTCTTT. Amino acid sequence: CASSLEGGTGEAFF. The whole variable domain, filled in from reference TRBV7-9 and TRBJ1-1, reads DTGVSQNPRHKITKRGQNVTFRCDPISEHNRLYWYRQTLGQGPEFLTYFQNEAQLEKSRLLSDRFSAERPKGSFSTLEIQRTEQGDSAMYLCASSLEGGTGEAFFGQGTRLTVV.

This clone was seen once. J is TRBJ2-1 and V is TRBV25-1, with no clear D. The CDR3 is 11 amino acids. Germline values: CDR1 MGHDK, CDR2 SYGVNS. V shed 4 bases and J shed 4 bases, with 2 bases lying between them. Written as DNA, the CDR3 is TGTGCCAGCAGTGGTTACAATGAGCAGTTCTTC. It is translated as CASSGYNEQFF. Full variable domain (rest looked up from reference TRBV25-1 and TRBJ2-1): EADIYQTPRYLVIGTGKKITLECSQTMGHDKMYWYQQDPGMELHLIHYSYGVNSTEKGDLSSESTVSRIRTEHFPLTLESARPSHTSQYLCASSGYNEQFFGPGTRLTVL.

Here the CDR3 DNA reads TGTGCCAGCAGCCTTACAACAGGGGACCCTGAAGCTTTCTTT. The encoded protein is CASSLTTGDPEAFF. The rearrangement joins TRBV4-2 to TRBJ1-1; TRBD1 matches at 7 bases. Per the germline V gene, CDR1 is LGHNA and CDR2 is YNFKEQ. Losses at the gene ends were 4 bases for V and 6 bases for J; bases not matched to a gene: 8. The CDR3 is made up of 14 amino acids.

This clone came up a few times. The CDR3 here is CAWSGTGPNEQYF. CDR3 DNA sequence: TGTGCCTGGAGTGGGACAGGTCCCAACGAGCAGTACTTC. The V and J genes are TRBV30 and TRBJ2-7; TRBD1 matches at 7 bases. Trimming cost V 1 base and J 5 bases; bases outside gene matches: 5. Germline CDR1 is GTSNPN and CDR2 is SVGIG (reference sequence). The CDR3 is 13 residues long.

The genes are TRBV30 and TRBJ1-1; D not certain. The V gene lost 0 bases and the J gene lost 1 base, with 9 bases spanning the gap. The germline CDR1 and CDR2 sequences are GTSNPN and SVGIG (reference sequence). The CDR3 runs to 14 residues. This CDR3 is CAWSVRQANTEAFF. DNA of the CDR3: TGTGCCTGGAGTGTACGGCAGGCGAACACTGAAGCTTTCTTT. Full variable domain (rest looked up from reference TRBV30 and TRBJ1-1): SQTIHQWPATLVQPVGSPLSLECTVEGTSNPNLYWYRQAAGRGLQLLFYSVGIGQISSEVPQNLSASRPQDRQFILSSKKLLLSDSGFYLCAWSVRQANTEAFFGQGTRLTVV.

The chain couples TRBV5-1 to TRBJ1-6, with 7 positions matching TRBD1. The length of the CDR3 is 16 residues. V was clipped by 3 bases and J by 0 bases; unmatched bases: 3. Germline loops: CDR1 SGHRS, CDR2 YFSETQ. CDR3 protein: CASSSGDSSYNSPLHF. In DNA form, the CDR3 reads TGCGCCAGCAGCTCCGGGGACAGCTCCTATAATTCACCCCTCCACTTT.

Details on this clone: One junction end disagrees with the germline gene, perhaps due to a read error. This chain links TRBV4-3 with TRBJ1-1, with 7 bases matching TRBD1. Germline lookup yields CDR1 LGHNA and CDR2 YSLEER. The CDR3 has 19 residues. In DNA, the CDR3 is TGCGCCAGCAGCCAGGGGACAGTTTCCCTAGGGGATCAGAACGCTGAAGCTTTCTTT. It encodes CASSQGTVSLGDQNAEAFF.

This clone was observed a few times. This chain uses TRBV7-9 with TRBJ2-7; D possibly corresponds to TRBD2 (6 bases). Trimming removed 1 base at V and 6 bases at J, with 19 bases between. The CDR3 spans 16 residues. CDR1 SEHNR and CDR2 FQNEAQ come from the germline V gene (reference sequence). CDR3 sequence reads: CASSLGGTLVYGEQYF. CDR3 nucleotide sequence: TGTGCCAGCAGCTTAGGGGGGACTCTGGTATATGGCGAGCAGTACTTC. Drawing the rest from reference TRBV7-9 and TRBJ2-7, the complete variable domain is DTGVSQNPRHKITKRGQNVTFRCDPISEHNRLYWYRQTLGQGPEFLTYFQNEAQLEKSRLLSDRFSAERPKGSFSTLEIQRTEQGDSAMYLCASSLGGTLVYGEQYFGPGTRLTVT.

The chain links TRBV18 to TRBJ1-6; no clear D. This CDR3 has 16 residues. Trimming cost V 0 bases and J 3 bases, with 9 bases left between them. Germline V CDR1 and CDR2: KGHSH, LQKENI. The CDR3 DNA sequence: TGTGCCAGCTCACCACCGGGTGGCAGCTATAATTCACCCCTCCACTTT. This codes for CASSPPGGSYNSPLHF.

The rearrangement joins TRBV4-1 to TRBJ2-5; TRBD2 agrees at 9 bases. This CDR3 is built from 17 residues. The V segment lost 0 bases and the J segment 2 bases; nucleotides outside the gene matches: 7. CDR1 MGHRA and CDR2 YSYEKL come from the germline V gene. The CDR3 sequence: CASSQEWLAGAQETQYF. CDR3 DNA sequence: TGCGCCAGCAGCCAAGAATGGTTAGCGGGGGCACAAGAGACCCAGTACTTC.

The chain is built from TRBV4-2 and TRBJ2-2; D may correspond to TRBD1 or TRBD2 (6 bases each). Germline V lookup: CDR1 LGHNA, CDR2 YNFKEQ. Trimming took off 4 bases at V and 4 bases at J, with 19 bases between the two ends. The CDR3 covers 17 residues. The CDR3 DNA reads TGTGCCAGCAGCCGAGGTGGGGGGCGCGGGATCACCGGGGAGCTGTTTTTT. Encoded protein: CASSRGGGRGITGELFF.